This T cell receptor beta chain was profiled in a study of vaccination effects on CD4 cells after COVID-19. About the study: The ViraFEST assay expanded antigen-specific CD4+ T cells with viral peptide pools before sequencing. Samples that were drawn after vaccination came a median of 72 days after the second dose.

Following 10 days of culture, CD4+ T cells were isolated. Vaccination of participants consisted of two doses of either the BNT162b2 or mRNA-1273 vaccine. Days 3 and 7 were when half the medium was replaced with IL-2 medium. Study-level findings and limits: Marked clonal contraction was seen late after vaccination (in both infection- and vaccine-induced clones).

Data came from immunoSEQ multiplex PCR; TCRdb stores just in-frame clones and leaves some out. The sample shows tens of thousands of clones, around 70% of them seen only once. In its sample, this clone was seen once. No antigen is known for it. In germline, CDR1 is LGHNA, CDR2 YNFKEQ. The CDR3 has 14 residues. V lost 0 bases and J 6 bases, leaving 11 bases between the germline ends. The chain joins TRBV4-2 to TRBJ1-2, with a possible D match to TRBD1 (5 bases). Source: CD4+ T cells from PBMCs cultured without peptide, taken after COVID-19 vaccination. The TCR was taken from a human donor who received a COVID-19 vaccine. DNA of the CDR3: TGTGCCAGCAGCCAAGAGGAAAGGGGCCATGGCTACACCTTC. Amino acids: CASSQEERGHGYTF.